This T cell receptor beta chain was captured in a study of T and B cells in COVID-19 patients. Across the whole study: Most recovered patients had mild to moderate COVID-19 treated as outpatients. Critical illness requiring mechanical ventilation or extracorporeal membrane oxygenation affected about 60% of the 20 active-infection patients.

From blood, roughly 220-550 ng of genomic DNA served as TRB template. In this sample, this clonotype turned up a few times. The antigen is unknown. Multiplex PCR with BIOMED2 TRB-A/B primer pools amplified TRB rearrangements. TCRdb used MiXCR to reprocess the multiplex PCR reads, holding one entry per CDR3 protein. The data contain over 5,000 distinct CDR3 sequences, 25% to 35% of them singletons. CDR3 length: 15 residues. Germline CDR1 SGHRS, CDR2 YFSETQ. V gave up 2 bases and J gave up 5 bases; unmatched junction bases: 4. Study-level findings and limits: Few blood samples existed from mildly ill patients during symptoms or early in severe cases. Patients with COVID-19 reportedly showed strongly skewed T cell receptor beta variable and joining gene usage.

The rearrangement links TRBV5-1 to TRBJ2-5, with 12 bases lining up with TRBD1. Material: blood. The TCR was taken from a human donor with active COVID-19. The donor label of this sample is uncertain. For the CDR3, the DNA is TGCGCCAGCAGCTTAGGGACAGGGGGCAGGGAGACCCAGTACTTC. Translating gives CASSLGTGGRETQYF.